This T cell receptor (beta chain) was observed in a study of T cells in Graves' hyperthyroidism and ophthalmopathy. The ends lost 6 bases at V and 2 bases at J; junction bases unmatched: 14. CDR3 length: 17 residues. Germline V gene lookup returns CDR1 MDHEN and CDR2 SYDVKM. From RNA transcripts, TCR beta CDR3 regions were amplified. A first-round RT-PCR of the TCR CDR3 used the HTBI primer set. Each CDR3 protein gets one entry after TCRdb re-called the multiplex PCR reads with MiXCR. The sample consists of more than 500,000 distinct CDR3 sequences, around 15% of them appearing once. The authors obtained PBMCs from 10 ml of fresh peripheral blood. This clonotype has at least ten counts.

This chain joins TRBV28 and TRBJ2-7; 9 bases fit TRBD1. Sequencing used blood. The sequence derives from a woman aged 25-40 years with Graves' hyperthyroidism. Here the CDR3 DNA reads TGTGCCAGCAGCATACAGGGGGCGTCCCAGGAGACCTACGAGCAGTACTTC. It is translated as CASSIQGASQETYEQYF. Full variable domain (rest looked up from reference TRBV28 and TRBJ2-7): DVKVTQSSRYLVKRTGEKVFLECVQDMDHENMFWYRQDPGLGLRLIYFSYDVKMKEKGDIPEGYSVSREKKERFSLILESASTNQTSMYLCASSIQGASQETYEQYFGPGTRLTVT.